Listed here is a single T cell receptor beta chain. Its antigen remains unknown. The time point is: pre-treatment sample, taken before nivolumab and TIL therapy. Enrollment ran from late 2017 to early 2020. This sample was included in a study of TIL therapy for anti-PD-1-resistant metastatic lung cancer. Study results and limitations: Treatment-naive, never-smoker and oncogene-addicted patients were overrepresented in this highly selected cohort.

This CDR3 region has 15 residues. The ends were cut back, 3 bases at V and 0 bases at J, with 9 bases in the middle. Germline V gene lookup returns CDR1 SGHVS and CDR2 FQNEAQ. The immunoSEQ assay was v3. Clones were sequenced by immunoSEQ multiplex PCR, and TCRdb holds only the in-frame ones, with some missing. The data show 20,000 to 25,000 clones, roughly 79% seen once. This clonotype was obtained from a person between 25 and 80 years old with non-small cell lung cancer. The starting material was blood, obtained at baseline. This chain links TRBV7-8 with TRBJ1-5, with D unclear. CDR3 bases: TGTGCCAGCAGCTTTGACTCCCTTAGCAATCAGCCCCAGCATTTT. This encodes CASSFDSLSNQPQHF.